Listed here is a single T cell receptor beta chain. Its antigen remains unidentified. The data were obtained in a study of cytomegalovirus exposure and HLA in healthy donors. Study findings and constraints: Presence/absence comparisons presumed near-even sequencing depth among donors.

Germline CDR1 reads SGDLS; CDR2 reads YYNGEE. Trimming pared 4 bases from V and 0 bases from J, leaving 16 bases between. This CDR3 region has 16 residues. The PCR contained 60 Vbeta and 13 Jbeta primers. Here immunoSEQ multiplex PCR was the method, and the copy in TCRdb shows in-frame clones only, minus some. The data hold roughly 68,000 clones, with over 75% observed a single time. The sample consisted of PBMCs. The sequence was collected from a male donor in good health and CMV-seropositive. The chain recombines TRBV9 with TRBJ1-2; D ambiguous. The DNA for the CDR3 is TGTGCCAGCAGCCCCGGCGGAGGCCAAGCTAACTATGGCTACACCTTC. The encoded protein is CASSPGGGQANYGYTF.